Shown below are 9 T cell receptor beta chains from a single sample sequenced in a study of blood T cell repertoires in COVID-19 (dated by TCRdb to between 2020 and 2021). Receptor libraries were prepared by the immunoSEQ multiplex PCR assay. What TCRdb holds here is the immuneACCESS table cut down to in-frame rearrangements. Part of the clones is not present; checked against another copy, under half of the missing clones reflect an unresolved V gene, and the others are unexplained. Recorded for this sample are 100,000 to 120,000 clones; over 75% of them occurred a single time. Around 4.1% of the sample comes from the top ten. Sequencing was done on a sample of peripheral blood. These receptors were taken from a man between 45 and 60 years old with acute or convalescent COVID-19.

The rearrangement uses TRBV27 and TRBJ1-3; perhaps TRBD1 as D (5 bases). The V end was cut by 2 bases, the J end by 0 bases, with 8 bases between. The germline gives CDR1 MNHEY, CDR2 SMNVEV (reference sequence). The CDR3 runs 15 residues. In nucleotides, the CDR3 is TGTGCCAGCAGTTTAACAGGATCCTCTGGAAACACCATATATTTT. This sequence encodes CASSLTGSSGNTIYF.

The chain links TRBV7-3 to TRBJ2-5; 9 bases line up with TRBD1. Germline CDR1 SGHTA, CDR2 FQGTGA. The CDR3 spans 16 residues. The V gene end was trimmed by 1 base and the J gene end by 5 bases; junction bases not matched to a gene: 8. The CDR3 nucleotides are TGTGCCAGCAGCTTAAAGGAACAGGGGGCGGGGGAGACCCAGTACTTC. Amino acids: CASSLKEQGAGETQYF. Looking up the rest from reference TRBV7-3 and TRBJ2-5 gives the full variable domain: GAGVSQTPSNKVTEKGKYVELRCDPISGHTALYWYRQSLGQGPEFLIYFQGTGAADDSGLPNDRFFAVRPEGSVSTLKIQRTERGDSAVYLCASSLKEQGAGETQYFGPGTRLLVL.

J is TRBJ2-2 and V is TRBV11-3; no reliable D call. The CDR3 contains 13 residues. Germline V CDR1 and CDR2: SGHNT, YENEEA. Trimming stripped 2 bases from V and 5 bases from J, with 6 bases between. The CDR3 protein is CASSLISTGELFF. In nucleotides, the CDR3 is TGTGCCAGCAGCTTAATTTCAACCGGGGAGCTGTTTTTT.

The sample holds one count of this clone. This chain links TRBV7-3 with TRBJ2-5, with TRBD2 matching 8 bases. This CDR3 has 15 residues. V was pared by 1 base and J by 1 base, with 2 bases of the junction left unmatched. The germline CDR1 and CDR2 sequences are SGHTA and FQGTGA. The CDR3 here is CASSLNGGAQETQYF. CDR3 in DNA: TGTGCCAGCAGCTTAAACGGGGGGGCCCAAGAGACCCAGTACTTC. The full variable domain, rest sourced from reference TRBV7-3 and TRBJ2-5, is GAGVSQTPSNKVTEKGKYVELRCDPISGHTALYWYRQSLGQGPEFLIYFQGTGAADDSGLPNDRFFAVRPEGSVSTLKIQRTERGDSAVYLCASSLNGGAQETQYFGPGTRLLVL.

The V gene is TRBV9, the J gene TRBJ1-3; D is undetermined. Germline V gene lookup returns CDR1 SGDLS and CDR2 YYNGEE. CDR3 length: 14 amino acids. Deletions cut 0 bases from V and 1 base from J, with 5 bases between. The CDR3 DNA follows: TGTGCCAGCAGCGTAGTTCGTTCTGGAAACACCATATATTTT. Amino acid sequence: CASSVVRSGNTIYF.

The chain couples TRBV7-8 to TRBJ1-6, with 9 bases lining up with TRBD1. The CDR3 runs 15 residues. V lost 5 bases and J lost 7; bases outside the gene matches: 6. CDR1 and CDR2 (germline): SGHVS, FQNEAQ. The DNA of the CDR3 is TGTGCCAGCAGCCCACAGGGGGCGCGGAATTCACCCCTCCACTTT. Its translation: CASSPQGARNSPLHF.

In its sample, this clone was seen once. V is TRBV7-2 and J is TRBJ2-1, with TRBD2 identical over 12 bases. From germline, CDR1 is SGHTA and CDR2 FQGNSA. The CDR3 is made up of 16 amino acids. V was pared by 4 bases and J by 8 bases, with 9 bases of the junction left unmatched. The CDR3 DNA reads TGTGCCAGCAGCTCCTCCGGGACTAGCGGGTGGCATGAGCAGTTCTTC. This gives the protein CASSSSGTSGWHEQFF.

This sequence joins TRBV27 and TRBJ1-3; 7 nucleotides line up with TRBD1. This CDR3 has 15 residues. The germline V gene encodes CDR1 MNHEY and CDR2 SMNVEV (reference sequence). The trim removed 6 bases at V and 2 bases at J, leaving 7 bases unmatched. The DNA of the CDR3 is TGTGCCAGCAGGCAAACAGGGGCCGCTGGAAACACCATATATTTT. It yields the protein CASRQTGAAGNTIYF.

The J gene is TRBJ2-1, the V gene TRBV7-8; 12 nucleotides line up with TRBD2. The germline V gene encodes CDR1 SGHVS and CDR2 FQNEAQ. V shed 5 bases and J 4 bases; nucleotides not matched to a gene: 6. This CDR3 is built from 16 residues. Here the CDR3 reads CASSPSGRAGYNEQFF. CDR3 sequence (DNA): TGTGCCAGCAGCCCTAGCGGGAGGGCCGGGTACAATGAGCAGTTCTTC.